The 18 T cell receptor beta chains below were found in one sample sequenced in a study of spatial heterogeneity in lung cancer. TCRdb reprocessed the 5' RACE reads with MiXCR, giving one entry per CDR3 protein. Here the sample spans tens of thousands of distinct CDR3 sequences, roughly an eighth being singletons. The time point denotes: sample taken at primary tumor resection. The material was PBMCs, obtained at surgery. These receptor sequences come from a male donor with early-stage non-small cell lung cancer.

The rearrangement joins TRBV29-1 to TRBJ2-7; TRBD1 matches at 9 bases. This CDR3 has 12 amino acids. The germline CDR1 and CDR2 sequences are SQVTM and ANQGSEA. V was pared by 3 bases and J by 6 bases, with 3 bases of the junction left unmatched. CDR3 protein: CSVEPGQGEQYF. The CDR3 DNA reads TGCAGCGTTGAGCCGGGACAGGGCGAGCAGTACTTC.

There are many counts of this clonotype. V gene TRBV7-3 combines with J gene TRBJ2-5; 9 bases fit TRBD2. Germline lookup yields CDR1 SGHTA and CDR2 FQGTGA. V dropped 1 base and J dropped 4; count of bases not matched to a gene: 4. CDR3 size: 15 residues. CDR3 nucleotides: TGTGCCAGCAGCTTAAATAGCGGGAGCGGAGAGACCCAGTACTTC. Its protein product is CASSLNSGSGETQYF.

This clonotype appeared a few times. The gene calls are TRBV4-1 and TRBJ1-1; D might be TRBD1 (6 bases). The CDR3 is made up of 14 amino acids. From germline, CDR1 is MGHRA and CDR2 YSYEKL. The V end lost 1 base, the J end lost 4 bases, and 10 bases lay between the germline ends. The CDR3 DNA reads TGCGCCAGCAGCCAAGTTACGGGGGCCACTGAAGCTTTCTTT. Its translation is CASSQVTGATEAFF.

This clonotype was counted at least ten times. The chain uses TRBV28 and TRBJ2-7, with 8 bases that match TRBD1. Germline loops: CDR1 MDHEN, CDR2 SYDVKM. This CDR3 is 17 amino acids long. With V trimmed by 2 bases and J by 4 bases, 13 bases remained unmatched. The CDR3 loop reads CASSLGLYRDRGYEQYF. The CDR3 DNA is TGTGCCAGCAGTTTAGGGCTCTACCGAGACAGGGGATACGAGCAGTACTTC.

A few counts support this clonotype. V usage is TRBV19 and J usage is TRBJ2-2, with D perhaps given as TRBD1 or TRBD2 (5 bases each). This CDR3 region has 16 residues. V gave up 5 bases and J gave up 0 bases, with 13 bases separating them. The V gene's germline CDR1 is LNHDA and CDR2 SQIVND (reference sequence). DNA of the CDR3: TGTGCCAGTAGTCCACCGGGACGTGCGAACACCGGGGAGCTGTTTTTT. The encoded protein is CASSPPGRANTGELFF.

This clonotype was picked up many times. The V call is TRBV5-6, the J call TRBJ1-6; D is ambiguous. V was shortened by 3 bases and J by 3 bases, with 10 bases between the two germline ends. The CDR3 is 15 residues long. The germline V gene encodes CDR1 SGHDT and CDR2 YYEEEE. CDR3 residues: CASSSRQDYNSPLHF. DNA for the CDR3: TGTGCCAGCAGCTCCCGGCAGGACTATAATTCACCCCTCCACTTT.

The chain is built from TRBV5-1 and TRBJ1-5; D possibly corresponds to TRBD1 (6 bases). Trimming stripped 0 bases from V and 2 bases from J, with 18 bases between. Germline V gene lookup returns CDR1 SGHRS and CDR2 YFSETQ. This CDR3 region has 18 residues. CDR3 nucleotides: TGCGCCAGCAGCTTGGCCCTCAAAACAGGGTTGGGCAATCAGCCCCAGCATTTT. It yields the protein CASSLALKTGLGNQPQHF.

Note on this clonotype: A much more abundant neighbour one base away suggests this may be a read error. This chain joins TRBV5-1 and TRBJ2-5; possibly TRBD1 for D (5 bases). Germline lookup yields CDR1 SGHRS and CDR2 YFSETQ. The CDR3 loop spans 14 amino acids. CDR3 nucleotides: TGCGCCAGCCGTCCGCAGGGCGCCCAAGAGACCCAGAACTTC. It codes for CASRPQGAQETQNF.

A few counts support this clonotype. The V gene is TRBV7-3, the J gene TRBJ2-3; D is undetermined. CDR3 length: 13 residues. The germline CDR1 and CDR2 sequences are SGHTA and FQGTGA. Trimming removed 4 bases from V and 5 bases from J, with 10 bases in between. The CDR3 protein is CASSSNSRDTQYF. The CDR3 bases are TGTGCCAGCAGCTCAAATAGTCGAGATACGCAGTATTTT.

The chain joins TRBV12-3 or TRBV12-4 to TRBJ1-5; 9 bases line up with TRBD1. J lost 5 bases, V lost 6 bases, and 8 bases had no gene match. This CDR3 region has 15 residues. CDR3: CASRPTGGGHQPQHF. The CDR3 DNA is TGTGCCAGCAGACCGACAGGGGGAGGACATCAGCCCCAGCATTTT.

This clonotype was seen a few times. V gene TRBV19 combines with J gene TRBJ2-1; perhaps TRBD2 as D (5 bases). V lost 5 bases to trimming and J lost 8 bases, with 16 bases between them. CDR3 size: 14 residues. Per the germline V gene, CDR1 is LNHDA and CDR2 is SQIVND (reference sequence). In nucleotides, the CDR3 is TGTGCCAGTAGTCAAAGCGGTCCCCTCGATGAGCAGTTCTTC. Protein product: CASSQSGPLDEQFF.

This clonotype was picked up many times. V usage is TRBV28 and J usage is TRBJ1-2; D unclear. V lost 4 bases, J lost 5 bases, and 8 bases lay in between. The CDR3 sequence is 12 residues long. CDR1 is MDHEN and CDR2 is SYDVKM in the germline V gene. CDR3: CASSSPVYGYTF. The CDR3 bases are TGTGCCAGCAGTTCCCCGGTATATGGCTACACCTTC.

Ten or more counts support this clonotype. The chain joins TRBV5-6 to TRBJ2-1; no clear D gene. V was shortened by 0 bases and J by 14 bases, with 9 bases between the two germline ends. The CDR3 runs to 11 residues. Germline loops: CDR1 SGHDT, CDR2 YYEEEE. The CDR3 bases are TGTGCCAGCAGCTTGGCGAGCGAGAAGTTCTTC. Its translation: CASSLASEKFF. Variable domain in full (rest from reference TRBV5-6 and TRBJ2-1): DAGVTQSPTHLIKTRGQQVTLRCSPKSGHDTVSWYQQALGQGPQFIFQYYEEEERQRGNFPDRFSGHQFPNYSSELNVNALLLGDSALYLCASSLASEKFFGPGTRLTVL.

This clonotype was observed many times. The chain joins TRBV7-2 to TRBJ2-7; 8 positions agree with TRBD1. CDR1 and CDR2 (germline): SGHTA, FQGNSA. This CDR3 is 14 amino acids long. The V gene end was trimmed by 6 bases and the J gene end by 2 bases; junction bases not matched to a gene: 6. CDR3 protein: CASRFQGAAYEQYF. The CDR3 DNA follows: TGTGCCAGCAGGTTCCAGGGGGCAGCCTACGAGCAGTACTTC.

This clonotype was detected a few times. CDR3 in DNA: TGTGCCAGCAGTGAAGCCGGGACAGGGGGCGAGCAGTACTTC. Its protein is CASSEAGTGGEQYF. The chain carries TRBV25-1 and TRBJ2-7; 11 bases are a match to TRBD1. The V and J ends lost 2 bases and 6 bases, in that order; junction bases with no gene match: 3. This CDR3 has 14 residues. The germline V gene encodes CDR1 MGHDK and CDR2 SYGVNS.

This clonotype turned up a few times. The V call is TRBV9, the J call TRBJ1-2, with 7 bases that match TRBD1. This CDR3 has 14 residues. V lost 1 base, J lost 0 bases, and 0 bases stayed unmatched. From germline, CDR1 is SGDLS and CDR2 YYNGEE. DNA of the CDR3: TGTGCCAGCAGCGTAACAGGGGCTAACTATGGCTACACCTTC. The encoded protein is CASSVTGANYGYTF.

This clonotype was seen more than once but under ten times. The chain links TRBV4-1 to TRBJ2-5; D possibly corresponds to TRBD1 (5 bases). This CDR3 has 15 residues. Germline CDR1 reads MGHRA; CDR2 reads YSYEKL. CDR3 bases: TGCGCTTGCAGCCAAGGGGCCAGATACCAAGAGACCCAGTACTTC. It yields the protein CACSQGARYQETQYF.

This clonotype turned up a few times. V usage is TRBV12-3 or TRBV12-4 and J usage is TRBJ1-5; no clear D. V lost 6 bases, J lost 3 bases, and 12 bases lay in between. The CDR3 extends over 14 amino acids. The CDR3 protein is CASRPAGTNQPQHF. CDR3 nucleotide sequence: TGTGCCAGCAGGCCGGCGGGTACCAATCAGCCCCAGCATTTT.